This passage covers 13 T cell receptor beta chains from one sample sequenced in a study of cytomegalovirus exposure and HLA in healthy donors. Use of 60 Vbeta and 13 Jbeta primers characterized the PCR. Method: immunoSEQ multiplex PCR; TCRdb's copy keeps in-frame clones and lacks some. The sample records 85,000 to 120,000 clones, around 60% being singletons. The specimen was PBMCs. These receptor sequences come from a human donor in good health.

The V call is TRBV14, the J call TRBJ2-1; no clear D. CDR1 and CDR2 from the germline V gene are SGHDN and FVKESK. This CDR3 is 15 amino acids long. V gave up 2 bases and J gave up 7 bases, with 15 bases separating them. The CDR3 protein is CASSQNPDFRNEQFF. As DNA, the CDR3 is TGTGCCAGCAGCCAAAATCCCGACTTTAGGAATGAGCAGTTCTTC.

This chain links TRBV18 with TRBJ2-3, with D possibly TRBD2 on 6 matching bases. With 8 bases removed from V and 2 bases from J, the gap between germline ends came to 20 bases. The germline gives CDR1 KGHSH, CDR2 LQKENI. CDR3 length: 16 amino acids. CDR3 protein: CASHWRVGQPTDTQYF. DNA for the CDR3: TGTGCCAGCCACTGGAGGGTAGGTCAGCCCACAGATACGCAGTATTTT.

The V call is TRBV7-9, the J call TRBJ2-7, with 9 bases matching TRBD1. The germline V gene encodes CDR1 SEHNR and CDR2 FQNEAQ (reference sequence). V lost 5 bases to trimming and J lost 6 bases; unmatched junction nucleotides: 8. The CDR3 is made up of 14 amino acids. CDR3 DNA: TGTGCCAGCAGCCAGGGACAGGGTCTTCGCGAGCAGTACTTC. It yields the protein CASSQGQGLREQYF. Full variable domain (rest looked up from reference TRBV7-9 and TRBJ2-7): DTGVSQNPRHKITKRGQNVTFRCDPISEHNRLYWYRQTLGQGPEFLTYFQNEAQLEKSRLLSDRFSAERPKGSFSTLEIQRTEQGDSAMYLCASSQGQGLREQYFGPGTRLTVT.

V is TRBV28 and J is TRBJ1-2, with D maybe TRBD1 (6 bases). There are 15 residues in the CDR3. Germline V gives CDR1 MDHEN, CDR2 SYDVKM. The V end lost 4 bases, the J end lost 5 bases, and 17 bases lay between the germline ends. Written as DNA, the CDR3 is TGTGCCAGCAGTTACGGCCCCGGGACAAAGTATGGCTACACCTTC. Protein product: CASSYGPGTKYGYTF.

The gene calls are TRBV18 and TRBJ2-1; TRBD2 agrees at 7 bases. CDR1 is KGHSH, CDR2 LQKENI, per germline. The CDR3 spans 16 residues. Losses at the gene ends were 3 bases for V and 0 bases for J; bases not matched to a gene: 5. As DNA, the CDR3 is TGTGCCAGCTCACCCCTCGCTAGCGGCTCCTACAATGAGCAGTTCTTC. It is translated as CASSPLASGSYNEQFF.

This clone was observed once. V and J are TRBV5-1 and TRBJ1-2; 11 nucleotides agree with TRBD1. Germline-derived CDR1 and CDR2 are SGHRS and YFSETQ. The junction had 9 bases not matched to a gene; V was cut back by 7 bases and J by 4 bases. This CDR3 has 15 residues. CDR3 residues: CASSVKGTGGYGYTF. CDR3 bases: TGCGCCAGCTCCGTTAAGGGGACAGGGGGCTATGGCTACACCTTC.

This chain connects TRBV11-2 to TRBJ1-5, with D possibly matching TRBD1 (6 bases). The germline CDR1 and CDR2 sequences are SGHAT and FQNNGV. This CDR3 spans 17 amino acids. The germline V and J ends were trimmed by 0 bases and 5 bases, with 17 bases remaining between them. The CDR3 nucleotides read TGTGCCAGCAGCTTAGATCGTGAACAGGGAACTGATCAGCCCCAGCATTTT. This translates into CASSLDREQGTDQPQHF.

The chain recombines TRBV27 with TRBJ1-2, with TRBD1 as a possible D gene (5 bases). Germline loops: CDR1 MNHEY, CDR2 SMNVEV (reference sequence). Trimming took 2 bases from V and 4 from J, leaving 8 bases between them. The length of the CDR3 is 13 residues. CDR3 sequence: CASSLRQGYGYTF. The CDR3 DNA follows: TGTGCCAGCAGTTTACGGCAGGGCTATGGCTACACCTTC.

This chain uses TRBV7-6 with TRBJ2-3; D possibly corresponds to TRBD2 (6 bases). CDR1 is SGHVS and CDR2 is FNYEAQ in the germline V gene. This CDR3 is 16 amino acids long. Trimming left V 5 bases short and J 1 base short, with 16 bases between. The DNA of the CDR3 is TGTGCCAGCAGCATACAGCAGACGGGAGGCACAGATACGCAGTATTTT. Encoded protein: CASSIQQTGGTDTQYF.

The rearrangement links TRBV29-1 to TRBJ2-1, with TRBD2 as a possible D gene (5 bases). With 4 bases removed from V and 5 bases from J, the gap between germline ends came to 12 bases. This CDR3 is built from 13 residues. CDR1 and CDR2 from the germline V gene are SQVTM and ANQGSEA. This CDR3 is CSVVVSGNNEQFF. The DNA of the CDR3 is TGCAGCGTTGTCGTATCGGGAAACAATGAGCAGTTCTTC.

The gene calls are TRBV5-8 and TRBJ2-1, with 9 bases matching TRBD2. CDR1 and CDR2 from the germline V gene are SGHTS and YDEGEE. Unmatched junction bases numbered 6, after V lost 0 bases and J lost 8 bases. This CDR3 has 15 residues. CDR3 coding DNA: TGTGCCAGCAGCTTGGAGGTAGCGGGAGTCGATGAGCAGTTCTTC. Its protein product is CASSLEVAGVDEQFF.

The CDR3 sequence: CAWQGGDRGPETQYF. In DNA, the CDR3 is TGTGCCTGGCAGGGGGGGGACAGGGGGCCAGAGACCCAGTACTTC. This rearrangement joins TRBV30 to TRBJ2-5; 12 nucleotides agree with TRBD1. The J segment lost 4 bases and the V segment lost 5 bases, leaving 8 bases of the junction unmatched. This CDR3 has 15 residues. Per germline, CDR1 GTSNPN and CDR2 SVGIG (reference sequence).

The rearrangement links TRBV7-3 to TRBJ2-1, with 11 bases that match TRBD2. The CDR3 contains 16 residues. The V gene's germline CDR1 is SGHTA and CDR2 FQGTGA. V lost 5 bases and J lost 4; bases outside the gene matches: 7. The CDR3 is CASSQAGTSGYNEQFF. In nucleotides, the CDR3 is TGTGCCAGCAGCCAAGCCGGGACTAGCGGATACAATGAGCAGTTCTTC.